This T cell receptor (beta chain) was found in a study of human T cells and chemical hapten exposure. On the study more broadly: Per-sample TCR yield variation was attributed mainly to small pooled library volume differences.

Study-wide results and limits: Sensitization with DPC brought no change to TCRs above 1 in 1000 in frequency.

A note on this clonotype: Its antigen is unidentified.

Individual cDNA molecules received unique molecular identifiers in the library. Study processing details: Sample TCR counts, which ranged from roughly 20,000 to 690,600, had a median of roughly 92,000. TCRdb redid the calling of the 5' RACE reads with MiXCR, one entry per CDR3 protein. The V and J calls were determined by TCRdb, not by the authors. The sample holds about 81,000 distinct CDR3 sequences, roughly 15% seen once. CDR3 length: 14 amino acids. Germline V gives CDR1 MNHEY, CDR2 SVGEGT. V shed 4 bases and J 8 bases; nucleotides not matched to a gene: 7. It was from unfractionated whole blood that total RNA was extracted.

This TCR came from a female donor in good health. This sequence joins TRBV6-2 or TRBV6-3 and TRBJ1-5; 8 bases map to TRBD1. This CDR3 is CASSLRTGSKPQHF. CDR3 sequence (DNA): TGTGCCAGCAGTTTGAGGACAGGGTCAAAGCCCCAGCATTTT.